This TCR beta chain was captured by sequencing in a study of cytomegalovirus exposure and HLA in healthy donors. The PCR employed 60 Vbeta primers together with 13 Jbeta primers. The table came from immunoSEQ multiplex PCR; TCRdb's copy has only in-frame clones and leaves some out. This sample has 150,000 to 200,000 clones, with less than 85% found just once. The CDR3 consists of 15 residues. Germline V CDR1 and CDR2: SGHRS, YFSETQ. Germline trimming cut 2 bases from V and 5 bases from J; bases unmatched to any gene: 6. This clone was seen a handful of times. Sequenced: PBMCs. The chain is built from TRBV5-1 and TRBJ1-4, with 7 bases lining up with TRBD1. The sequence derives from a man between 18 and 29 years old in good health and CMV-seronegative. CDR3 sequence (DNA): TGCGCCAGCAGCTTTTACCAGGGGGGAAATGAAAAACTGTTTTTT. Translating it yields CASSFYQGGNEKLFF.